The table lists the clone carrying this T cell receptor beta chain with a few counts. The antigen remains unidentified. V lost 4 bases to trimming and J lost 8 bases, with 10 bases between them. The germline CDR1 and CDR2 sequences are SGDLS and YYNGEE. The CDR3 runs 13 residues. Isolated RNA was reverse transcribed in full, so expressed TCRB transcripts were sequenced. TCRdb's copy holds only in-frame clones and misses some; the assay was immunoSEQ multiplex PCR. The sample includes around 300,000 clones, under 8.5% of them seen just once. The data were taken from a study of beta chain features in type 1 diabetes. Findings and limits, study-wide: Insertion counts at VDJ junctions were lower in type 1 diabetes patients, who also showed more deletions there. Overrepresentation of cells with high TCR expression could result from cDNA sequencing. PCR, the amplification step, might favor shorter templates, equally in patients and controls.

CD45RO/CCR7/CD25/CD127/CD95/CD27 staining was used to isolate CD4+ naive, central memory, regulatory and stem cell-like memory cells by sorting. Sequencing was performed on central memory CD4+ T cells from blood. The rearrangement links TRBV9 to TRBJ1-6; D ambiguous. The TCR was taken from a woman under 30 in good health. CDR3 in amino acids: CASSQDPHSPLHF. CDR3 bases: TGTGCCAGCAGCCAAGACCCCCATTCACCCCTCCACTTT.